Given below is one TCR beta chain in context. What it binds is not known. This sample is part of a study of shared clonotypes between healthy human individuals. General observations from the study: Naive CD4 clonotype sharing across several donors was around 5%.

Naive CD8 cells were CD45RO-negative, positively selected for CCR7, excluding terminally differentiated effector memory CD45RA+ cells. Only Caucasian adults living in Nashville, Tennessee made up the donor group. This CDR3 spans 15 amino acids. CDR1 and CDR2 from the germline V gene are GTSNPN and SVGIG (reference sequence). The ends were cut back, 2 bases at V and 4 bases at J, with 12 bases in the middle. Repertoires were generated with immunoSEQ multiplex PCR, while TCRdb's copy carries only in-frame clones and drops some. The data show about 2.2 million clones, with roughly 91% seen just once and approximately 1.7% held by the top ten.

The receptor comes from a man aged 18 to 29 in good health. Some clones in this sample may be carry-over from other donors' samples. Sequencing input: naive CD8+ T cells from PBMCs. V and J are TRBV30 and TRBJ1-6; no clear D gene. The CDR3 protein is CAWSWAKTYNSPLHF. The CDR3 DNA follows: TGTGCCTGGAGTTGGGCCAAGACTTATAATTCACCCCTCCACTTT.